These T cell receptor beta chains were read from a single sample in a study of graft-versus-host responses after intestinal transplantation. The assay was immunoSEQ multiplex PCR, and TCRdb's table has in-frame clones only and misses some. This sample carries tens of thousands of clones, about 87% of them seen once, and the ten largest clones take 0.39%. Their specific antigens are unknown. Source: unstimulated CD4+ T cells sorted from spleen or lymph node cells, taken before transplant. Every receptor here comes from a human donor who was the organ donor for an intestinal transplant. Both conserved end residues are part of each CDR3. A D gene is named only where the DNA matches it firmly. Expanded clones are given a class, and other clones once, few, many or no size at all.

TRBD1	TRBJ1-5	once	TRBV5-6	CASSSQQGSNQPQHF	TGTGCCAGCAGCTCACAACAGGGGAGCAATCAGCCCCAGCATTTT
NA	TRBJ1-3	NA	TRBV23-1	CASSLPTLAGNTIYF	TGCGCCAGCAGTCTCCCCACCCTAGCTGGAAACACCATATATTTT
NA	TRBJ1-2	NA	TRBV7-2	CASSLAFDGYTF	TGTGCCAGCAGCTTAGCTTTCGATGGCTACACCTTC
NA	TRBJ1-5	NA	TRBV15	CATSGGDYSNQPQHF	TGTGCCACCAGCGGGGGGGACTATAGCAATCAGCCCCAGCATTTT
TRBD1	TRBJ1-6	NA	TRBV19	CASTTGMGAYNSPLHF	TGTGCCAGTACGACAGGGATGGGGGCTTATAATTCACCCCTCCACTTT
TRBD1	TRBJ2-5	NA	TRBV15	CATSARQGANLQTQYF	TGTGCCACCAGCGCGCGACAGGGGGCGAATCTACAGACCCAGTACTTC
TRBD1	TRBJ1-1	NA	TRBV6-5	CASSFRGQGSSEAFF	TGTGCCAGCAGTTTCCGAGGACAGGGCTCTTCTGAAGCTTTCTTT
NA	TRBJ1-6	few	TRBV28	CASSSGKLDNSPLHF	TGTGCCAGCAGCTCCGGGAAATTGGATAATTCACCCCTCCACTTT
TRBD1	TRBJ1-2	NA	TRBV13	CASSIRTGRSYGYTF	TGTGCCAGCAGCATCCGGACAGGGAGGAGCTATGGCTACACCTTC
NA	TRBJ1-5	NA	TRBV7-3	CATNLRTAYQPQHF	TGTGCCACCAACCTCCGCACAGCTTATCAGCCCCAGCATTTT
NA	TRBJ1-2	NA	TRBV7-2	CAASRDSNYGYTF	TGTGCCGCCAGTCGAGACAGTAACTATGGCTACACCTTC
TRBD2	TRBJ2-3	NA	TRBV7-8	CASSGTSGLTDTQYF	TGTGCCAGCAGCGGGACTAGCGGCCTCACAGATACGCAGTATTTT
TRBD2	TRBJ2-3	NA	TRBV14	CASSQDRGGPDTQYF	TGTGCCAGCAGCCAAGATCGGGGGGGCCCAGATACGCAGTATTTT
NA	TRBJ2-5	few	TRBV5-1	CASSLIGGEIETQYF	TGCGCCAGCAGCTTGATCGGCGGGGAAATAGAGACCCAGTACTTC
NA	TRBJ2-3	NA	TRBV6-5	CASSRSVGTDTQYF	TGTGCCAGCAGTCGATCAGTCGGCACAGATACGCAGTATTTT
NA	TRBJ2-5	NA	TRBV29-1	CSVLTGGQETQYF	TGCAGCGTGCTTACCGGGGGCCAAGAGACCCAGTACTTC
TRBD1	TRBJ2-2	NA	TRBV5-1	CASSLDRTGVAGELFF	TGCGCCAGCAGCTTGGACAGGACAGGGGTTGCCGGGGAGCTGTTTTTT
NA	TRBJ1-2	NA	TRBV2	CASSERDGRNYGYTF	TGTGCCAGCAGTGAACGGGACGGGAGAAACTATGGCTACACCTTC
TRBD2	TRBJ2-1	NA	TRBV5-1	CASRGGALDNEQFF	TGCGCCAGTCGCGGGGGGGCCCTTGACAATGAGCAGTTCTTC
NA	TRBJ1-1	NA	TRBV27	CASSWDRRGTEAFF	TGTGCCAGCAGCTGGGACCGGAGGGGCACTGAAGCTTTCTTT
TRBD1	TRBJ1-2	NA	TRBV5-6	CASSPGQDYGYTF	TGTGCCAGCAGCCCTGGACAGGACTATGGCTACACCTTC
TRBD1	TRBJ1-4	NA	TRBV27	CASSWGQATNEKLFF	TGTGCCAGCAGTTGGGGACAGGCAACTAATGAAAAACTGTTTTTT
TRBD1	TRBJ1-2	NA	TRBV18	CASSAGGRGYGYTF	TGTGCCAGCTCAGCAGGGGGCAGAGGCTATGGCTACACCTTC
NA	TRBJ1-2	NA	TRBV2	CASSAQSFNYGYTF	TGTGCCAGCAGTGCTCAGTCATTTAACTATGGCTACACCTTC
NA	TRBJ2-2	NA	TRBV7-2	CASSLGRVGLTGELFF	TGTGCCAGCAGCTTAGGACGGGTGGGACTCACCGGGGAGCTGTTTTTT
TRBD1	TRBJ1-2	NA	TRBV2	CASRIQGVYYGYTF	TGTGCCAGCAGGATACAGGGGGTGTACTATGGCTACACCTTC
TRBD1	TRBJ1-1	NA	TRBV6-1	CASSEETGGHDTEAFF	TGTGCCAGCAGTGAAGAAACAGGGGGCCACGACACTGAAGCTTTCTTT
NA	TRBJ1-5	NA	TRBV6-1	CASMYSNQPQHF	TGTGCCAGCATGTATAGCAATCAGCCCCAGCATTTT
TRBD1	TRBJ1-5	NA	TRBV19	CASRPGGTQPQHF	TGTGCCAGTAGGCCAGGGGGAACACAGCCCCAGCATTTT
TRBD2	TRBJ2-1	NA	TRBV4-1	CASSLAGGDNEQFF	TGCGCCAGCAGCCTAGCGGGGGGGGACAATGAGCAGTTCTTC
TRBD2	TRBJ2-1	NA	TRBV5-1	CASSPPSGGLNEQFF	TGCGCCAGCAGCCCACCTAGCGGGGGGTTGAATGAGCAGTTCTTC
NA	TRBJ1-5	NA	TRBV6-5	CASSYYQGGQPQHF	TGTGCCAGCAGTTACTATCAGGGCGGCCAGCCCCAGCATTTT
NA	TRBJ1-5	NA	TRBV28	CASRGTLYSNQPQHF	TGTGCCAGCAGAGGGACACTCTATAGCAATCAGCCCCAGCATTTT
NA	TRBJ1-5	once	TRBV30	CAWSSHGENQPQHF	TGTGCCTGGAGCTCACATGGGGAGAATCAGCCCCAGCATTTT
NA	TRBJ1-1	NA	TRBV5-6	CASSLDGRYTEAFF	TGTGCCAGCAGCTTGGACGGGAGATACACTGAAGCTTTCTTT
NA	TRBJ2-5	NA	TRBV19	CASPMETQYF	TGTGCCAGTCCCATGGAGACCCAGTACTTC
NA	TRBJ1-1	NA	TRBV6-5	CASSYTRNTEAFF	TGTGCCAGCAGTTACACGAGGAACACTGAAGCTTTCTTT
NA	TRBJ1-5	NA	TRBV7-2	CASSLAGRGKPQHF	TGTGCCAGCAGCTTAGCAGGTCGGGGGAAGCCCCAGCATTTT
NA	TRBJ1-1	NA	TRBV28	CASSSNRANTEAFF	TGTGCCAGCAGTTCCAACAGGGCGAACACTGAAGCTTTCTTT